These 17 T cell receptor beta chains were all obtained from the same sample, sequenced in a study of vaccination effects on CD4 cells after COVID-19. The culture ran for approximately 10 days, and then CD4+ T cells were isolated. Every participant took two doses of the BNT162b2 or mRNA-1273 vaccine. Sequenced by immunoSEQ multiplex PCR; TCRdb stores in-frame clones only, minus some. The table has around 66,000 clones, around 74% seen once. No antigens are known for them. Sequencing was performed on CD4+ T cells from PBMCs cultured without peptide, taken after COVID-19 vaccination. The receptors derive from a human donor who received a COVID-19 vaccine.

This clone has only a few counts. This rearrangement joins TRBV18 to TRBJ1-2; perhaps TRBD1 as D (6 bases). This CDR3 has 14 residues. Per germline, CDR1 KGHSH and CDR2 LQKENI. The V and J ends lost 2 bases and 5 bases respectively, with 12 bases between them. CDR3 region: CASSPAGVEYGYTF. As DNA, the CDR3 is TGTGCCAGCTCACCAGCAGGGGTTGAGTATGGCTACACCTTC.

The chain uses TRBV4-1 and TRBJ1-3, with D perhaps matching TRBD1 (5 bases). This CDR3 is built from 16 residues. Looked up from germline, CDR1 is MGHRA and CDR2 is YSYEKL. V was shortened by 5 bases and J by 0 bases, with 14 bases between the two germline ends. Here the CDR3 reads CASSARDSSSGNTIYF. In DNA, the CDR3 is TGCGCCAGCAGCGCCCGAGACAGCAGCTCTGGAAACACCATATATTTT.

The chain combines TRBV9 with TRBJ2-5, with 7 bases that match TRBD2. V lost 7 bases to trimming and J lost 5 bases; unmatched junction nucleotides: 17. The CDR3 runs to 16 residues. Germline CDR1 is SGDLS and CDR2 is YYNGEE. This CDR3 reads CASSRAGRGSGETQYF. CDR3 bases: TGTGCCAGCTCTCGAGCGGGGAGGGGATCGGGCGAGACCCAGTACTTC. Looking up the rest from reference TRBV9 and TRBJ2-5 gives the full variable domain: DSGVTQTPKHLITATGQRVTLRCSPRSGDLSVYWYQQSLDQGLQFLIQYYNGEERAKGNILERFSAQQFPDLHSELNLSSLELGDSALYFCASSRAGRGSGETQYFGPGTRLLVL.

The V call is TRBV30, the J call TRBJ1-3; D is perhaps TRBD1 (6 bases). V lost 2 bases to trimming and J lost 1 base, with 12 bases between them. CDR1 and CDR2 from the germline V gene are GTSNPN and SVGIG (reference sequence). The CDR3 is 15 amino acids. CDR3 DNA: TGTGCCTGGAGTACAGGGTACCCTTCTGGAAACACCATATATTTT. Translation gives CAWSTGYPSGNTIYF.

This chain links TRBV6-5 with TRBJ1-1; D uncertain. Trimming cost V 6 bases and J 5 bases, with 7 bases left between them. CDR1 MNHEY and CDR2 SVGAGI come from the germline V gene. The CDR3 runs to 11 residues. The CDR3 DNA follows: TGTGCCAGCAGCGATCGGACTGAAGCTTTCTTT. Encoded protein: CASSDRTEAFF.

The chain joins TRBV7-3 to TRBJ1-5; D is undetermined. The CDR3 is made up of 13 amino acids. The germline gives CDR1 SGHTA, CDR2 FQGTGA. Trimming cost V 3 bases and J 4 bases, with 7 bases left between them. The CDR3 nucleotides read TGTGCCAGCAGCTTCGACGGGAATCAGCCCCAGCATTTT. Its protein is CASSFDGNQPQHF.

V gene TRBV3-1 (or the pseudogene TRBV3-2) combines with J gene TRBJ1-4, with D possibly being TRBD1 (5 bases). This CDR3 spans 16 amino acids. Trimming pared 2 bases from V and 6 bases from J, leaving 16 bases between. The germline V gene has CDR1 LGHDT and CDR2 YNNKEL (reference sequence). The CDR3 spells CASSQTGSTNDEKLFF. The CDR3 coding sequence is TGTGCCAGCAGCCAAACAGGTTCTACGAACGATGAAAAACTGTTTTTT.

The V gene is TRBV10-1, the J gene TRBJ1-1; D call uncertain. CDR3 size: 13 residues. Trimming cost V 5 bases and J 7 bases, with 14 bases left between them. CDR1 is WNHNN and CDR2 is SYGVQD in the germline V gene (reference sequence). In nucleotides, the CDR3 is TGCGCCAGCAGTCAATACGGGAGTGGTGAAGCTTTCTTT. Amino acids: CASSQYGSGEAFF.

CDR3 nucleotides: TGTGCCAGCAGCTTGTACCACGAGCAGTACGTC. Translated: CASSLYHEQYV. The chain joins TRBV5-8 to TRBJ2-7; D is undetermined. V lost 1 base and J lost 5, with 4 bases in between. The CDR3 is 11 residues long. CDR1 is SGHTS, CDR2 YDEGEE, per germline.

The chain combines TRBV12-3 or TRBV12-4 with TRBJ1-2, with D possibly being TRBD1 (6 bases). V lost 6 bases to trimming and J lost 4 bases, with 12 bases between them. This CDR3 comprises 13 residues. The CDR3 sequence: CASREGQLYGYTF. The CDR3 nucleotides read TGTGCCAGCAGGGAAGGACAGCTCTATGGCTACACCTTC.

J is TRBJ1-5 and V is TRBV6-5, with no clear D. This CDR3 has 13 amino acids. CDR1 is MNHEY, CDR2 SVGAGI, per germline. The V end was cut by 3 bases, the J end by 2 bases, with 5 bases between. The chain's CDR3 is CASSYMGNQPQHF. The CDR3 nucleotides read TGTGCCAGCAGTTATATGGGCAATCAGCCCCAGCATTTT.

The rearrangement uses TRBV11-2 and TRBJ1-4; tentatively, D is TRBD1 (6 bases). Germline lookup yields CDR1 SGHAT and CDR2 FQNNGV. The CDR3 runs to 16 residues. Trimming removed 7 bases at V and 1 base at J, with 16 bases between. The CDR3, as DNA: TGTGCCAGCATCAGGGGCCTTGGGGGAACTAATGAAAAACTGTTTTTT. Its protein is CASIRGLGGTNEKLFF.

The J gene is TRBJ1-1, the V gene TRBV28; TRBD1 might be the D (6 bases). This CDR3 has 15 residues. CDR1 is MDHEN, CDR2 SYDVKM, per germline. The germline V and J ends were trimmed by 5 bases and 1 base, with 14 bases remaining between them. CDR3 nucleotides: TGTGCCAGCAGTGTCCCACAGGGAAGGAACACTGAAGCTTTCTTT. The encoded protein is CASSVPQGRNTEAFF.

The chain has TRBV28 and TRBJ1-3; D is unresolved. Germline-derived CDR1 and CDR2 are MDHEN and SYDVKM. Trimming took 8 bases from V and 6 from J, leaving 11 bases between them. CDR3 size: 12 residues. CDR3 loop: CASQSRVNTIYF. DNA of the CDR3: TGTGCCAGCCAATCCCGGGTAAACACCATATATTTT.

This chain joins TRBV5-6 and TRBJ1-6; D may be TRBD1 (5 bases). This CDR3 spans 17 amino acids. CDR1 and CDR2 from the germline V gene are SGHDT and YYEEEE. With 2 bases removed from V and 7 bases from J, the gap between germline ends came to 19 bases. The CDR3 reads CASSLKTTAVENSPLHF. The CDR3 DNA is TGTGCCAGCAGCTTAAAAACGACAGCTGTCGAGAATTCACCCCTCCACTTT.

This chain links TRBV7-6 with TRBJ1-3, with D hard to call. Germline assignment: CDR1 SGHVS and CDR2 FNYEAQ. V lost 5 bases and J lost 0, with 14 bases in between. CDR3 length: 16 amino acids. The DNA for the CDR3 is TGTGCCAGCAGCCCTAGAGTGCTCAGCTCTGGAAACACCATATATTTT. This gives the protein CASSPRVLSSGNTIYF.

The rearrangement links TRBV9 to TRBJ2-1, with D possibly being TRBD1 or TRBD2 (5 bases each). The CDR3 covers 15 residues. The germline V gene encodes CDR1 SGDLS and CDR2 YYNGEE. V was cut by 3 bases and J by 10 bases, with 20 bases left in between. Here the CDR3 DNA reads TGTGCCAGCAGCGCCGCTGGGACCCGGGCGTGGGAGCAGTTCTTC. Its translation: CASSAAGTRAWEQFF.